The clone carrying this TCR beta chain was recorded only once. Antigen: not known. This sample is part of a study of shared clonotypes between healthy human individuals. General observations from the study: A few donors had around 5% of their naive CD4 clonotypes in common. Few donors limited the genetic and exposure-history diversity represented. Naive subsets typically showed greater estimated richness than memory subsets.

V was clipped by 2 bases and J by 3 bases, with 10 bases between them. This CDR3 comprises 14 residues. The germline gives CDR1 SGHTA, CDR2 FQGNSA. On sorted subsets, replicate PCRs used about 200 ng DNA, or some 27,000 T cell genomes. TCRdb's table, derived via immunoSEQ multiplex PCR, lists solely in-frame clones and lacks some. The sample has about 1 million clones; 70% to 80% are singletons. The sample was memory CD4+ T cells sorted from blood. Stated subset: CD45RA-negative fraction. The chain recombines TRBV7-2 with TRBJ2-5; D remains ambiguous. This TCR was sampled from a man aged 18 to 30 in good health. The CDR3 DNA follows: TGTGCCAGCAGCTTAAGGGTTATTGAAGAGACCCAGTACTTC. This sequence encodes CASSLRVIEETQYF.